This T cell receptor (beta chain) was obtained from a study of identifying expanded T cells in peripheral blood (dated by TCRdb to the late 2010s). The study in broad terms: Separate aliquots of the same genomic DNA pool were sequenced to produce technical replicates, and four replicates were compared in pairs.

During the collection period, no immune events, such as infections, were documented for the healthy donors. Blood repertoires from healthy donors were used as a training cohort for calibrating time-dependent variance in a beta-binomial model of differential abundance of T-cell clones. The training cohort included around 10 healthy donors, of whom 3 were female and 7 were male. The donors were between roughly 29 and 65 years old, with an average age of 43 years. Whole blood, obtained from a commercial supplier, was collected from each healthy donor at three time points spaced roughly 2 weeks apart. Genomic DNA was extracted from unsorted whole blood for immunosequencing. TCRbeta CDR3 regions were profiled with the immunoSEQ Assay using bias-controlled multiplex PCR amplification of genomic DNA. Concerning the study's data processing: To quantify the absolute abundance of each unique TCRbeta CDR3 region, the sequences were collapsed and filtered. Two models were used to test differential abundance: a binomial model (Fisher-equivalent) and a beta-binomial model that adds time-dependent variance fitted from healthy donors. Any clone with fewer than 5 combined templates was excluded, and a clone was called differentially abundant if its Benjamini-Hochberg FDR was below 0.01. Beta-binomial variance was modeled as a function of total template count across the two samples using the form v = (b*log(k)+a)^2. Imported from immuneACCESS, the table was reduced by TCRdb to in-frame sequences with V and J called. These copies leave out some clones; in studies compared against another copy, an unresolved V gene accounts for under half, and the cause of the remainder is not known. V, J and clone size reflect that table, while D and trimming were determined from the DNA. This sample has about 100,000 clones in its table, and 75% to 90% of those were observed once. The ten biggest clones cover less than 7% of the sample.

About this clone: The specificity of this receptor is unknown. Base qualities are not recorded, but no much larger clone differs from it by a single base.

V drops 0 bases and J drops 7 bases, leaving 12 bases in between. CDR3 length: 14 amino acids, cysteine to phenylalanine. Only the CDR3 DNA is retained, 42 bases long and in frame from the first base. CDR1 and CDR2, looked up from the germline V gene, are KGHSH and LQKENI. Overall study results and their limits: The authors expected that over much longer intervals, such as months to years, biological variance in healthy repertoires might increase even further. Across all healthy-donor time intervals, the beta-binomial model significantly lowered both the number of clones called differentially abundant and the false-positive rate. The binomial model flagged about 1.3 differentially abundant clones between technical replicates, compared with approximately 16 over approximately 2 weeks and 19 to 20 over around four weeks. In all healthy donors, the variance in clone template counts between samples taken roughly two weeks apart rose significantly as total template count increased.

The sequence was obtained from a person aged 18 to 69 in good health. The V and J segments used are TRBV18 and TRBJ1-2; TRBD1 could be the D gene, as 6 bases match. The sequenced sample consisted of blood. CDR3 region: CASSPPGGAGGYTF. In nucleotide form, the sequence is TGTGCCAGCTCACCACCCGGGGGCGCGGGTGGCTACACCTTC.